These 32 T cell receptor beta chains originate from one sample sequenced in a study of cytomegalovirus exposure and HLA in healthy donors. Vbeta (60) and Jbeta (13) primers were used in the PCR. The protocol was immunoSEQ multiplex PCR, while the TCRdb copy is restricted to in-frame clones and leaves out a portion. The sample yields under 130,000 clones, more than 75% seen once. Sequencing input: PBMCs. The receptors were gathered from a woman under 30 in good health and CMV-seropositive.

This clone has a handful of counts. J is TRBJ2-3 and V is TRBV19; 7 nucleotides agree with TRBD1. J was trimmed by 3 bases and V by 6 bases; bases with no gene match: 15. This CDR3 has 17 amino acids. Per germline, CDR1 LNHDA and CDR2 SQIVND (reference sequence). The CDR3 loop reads CASRGHSSTGRTDTQYF. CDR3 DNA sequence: TGTGCCAGTAGGGGCCACTCCTCGACAGGGCGTACAGATACGCAGTATTTT. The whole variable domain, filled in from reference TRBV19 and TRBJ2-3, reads DGGITQSPKYLFRKEGQNVTLSCEQNLNHDAMYWYRQDPGQGLRLIYYSQIVNDFQKGDIAEGYSVSREKKESFPLTVTSAQKNPTAFYLCASRGHSSTGRTDTQYFGPGTRLTVL.

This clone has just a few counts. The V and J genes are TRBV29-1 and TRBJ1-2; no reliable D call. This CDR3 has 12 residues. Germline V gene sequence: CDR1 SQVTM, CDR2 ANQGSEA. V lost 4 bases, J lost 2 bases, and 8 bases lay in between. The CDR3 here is CSVVDQNYGYTF. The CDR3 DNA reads TGCAGCGTTGTCGATCAGAACTATGGCTACACCTTC.

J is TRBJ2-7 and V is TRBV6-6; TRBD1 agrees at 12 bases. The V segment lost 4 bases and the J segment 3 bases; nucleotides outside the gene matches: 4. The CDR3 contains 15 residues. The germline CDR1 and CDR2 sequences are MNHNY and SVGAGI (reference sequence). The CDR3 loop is CASSSGDRGHYEQYF. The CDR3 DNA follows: TGTGCCAGCAGTTCGGGGGACAGGGGGCACTACGAGCAGTACTTC.

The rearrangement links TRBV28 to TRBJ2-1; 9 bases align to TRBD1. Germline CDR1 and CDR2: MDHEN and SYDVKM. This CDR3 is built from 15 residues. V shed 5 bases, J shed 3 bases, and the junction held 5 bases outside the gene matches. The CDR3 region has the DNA TGTGCCAGCAGTATCACAGGGGGCTTCTACAATGAGCAGTTCTTC. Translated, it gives CASSITGGFYNEQFF. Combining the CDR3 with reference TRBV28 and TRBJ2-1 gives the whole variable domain DVKVTQSSRYLVKRTGEKVFLECVQDMDHENMFWYRQDPGLGLRLIYFSYDVKMKEKGDIPEGYSVSREKKERFSLILESASTNQTSMYLCASSITGGFYNEQFFGPGTRLTVL.

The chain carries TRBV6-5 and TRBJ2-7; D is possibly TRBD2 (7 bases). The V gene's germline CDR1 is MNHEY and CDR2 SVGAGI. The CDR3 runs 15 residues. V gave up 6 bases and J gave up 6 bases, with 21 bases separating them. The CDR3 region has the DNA TGTGCCAGCAGGATGGCGGGGGCGAGGTTCGGCGAGCAGTACTTC. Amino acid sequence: CASRMAGARFGEQYF.

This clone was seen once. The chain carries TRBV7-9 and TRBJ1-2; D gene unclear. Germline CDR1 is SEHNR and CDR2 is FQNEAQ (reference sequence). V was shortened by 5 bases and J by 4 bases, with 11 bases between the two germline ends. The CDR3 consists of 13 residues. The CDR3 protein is CASSRSGGYGYTF. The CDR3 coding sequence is TGTGCCAGCAGCCGAAGTGGCGGCTATGGCTACACCTTC.

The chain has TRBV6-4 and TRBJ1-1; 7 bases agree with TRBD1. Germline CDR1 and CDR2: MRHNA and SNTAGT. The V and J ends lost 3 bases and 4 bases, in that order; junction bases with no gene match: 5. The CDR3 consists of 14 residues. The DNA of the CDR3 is TGTGCCAGCAGTGAGCAGGGGGTGGGCACTGAAGCTTTCTTT. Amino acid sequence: CASSEQGVGTEAFF.

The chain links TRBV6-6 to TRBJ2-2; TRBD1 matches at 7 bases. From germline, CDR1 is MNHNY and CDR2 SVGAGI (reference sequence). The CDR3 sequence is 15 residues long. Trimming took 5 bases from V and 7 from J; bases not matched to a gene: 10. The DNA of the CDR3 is TGTGCCAGCAGTCATACAGACAGGGTGGACGGGGAGCTGTTTTTT. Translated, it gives CASSHTDRVDGELFF.

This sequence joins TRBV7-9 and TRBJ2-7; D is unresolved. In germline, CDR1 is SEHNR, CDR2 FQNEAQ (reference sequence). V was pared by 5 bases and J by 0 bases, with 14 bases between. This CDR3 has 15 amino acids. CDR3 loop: CASSPPRLSSYEQYF. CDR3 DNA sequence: TGTGCCAGCAGCCCCCCCCGCTTGAGCTCCTACGAGCAGTACTTC.

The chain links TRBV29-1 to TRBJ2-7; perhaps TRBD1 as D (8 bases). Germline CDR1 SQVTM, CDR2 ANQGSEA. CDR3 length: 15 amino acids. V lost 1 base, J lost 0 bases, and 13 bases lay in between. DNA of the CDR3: TGCAGCGTTGAAGGGACAGGGAGGGCCTCCTACGAGCAGTACTTC. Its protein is CSVEGTGRASYEQYF.

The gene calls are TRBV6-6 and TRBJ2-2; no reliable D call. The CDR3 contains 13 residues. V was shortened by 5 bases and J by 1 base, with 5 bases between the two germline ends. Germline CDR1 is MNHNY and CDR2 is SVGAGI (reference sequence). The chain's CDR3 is CASSTGNTGELFF. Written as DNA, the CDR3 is TGTGCCAGCAGTACTGGGAACACCGGGGAGCTGTTTTTT.

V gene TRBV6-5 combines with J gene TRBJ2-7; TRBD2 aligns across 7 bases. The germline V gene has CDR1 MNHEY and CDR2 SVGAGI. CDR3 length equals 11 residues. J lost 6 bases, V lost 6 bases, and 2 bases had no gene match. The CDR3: CASRGGTEQYF. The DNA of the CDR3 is TGTGCCAGCAGGGGGGGGACCGAGCAGTACTTC.

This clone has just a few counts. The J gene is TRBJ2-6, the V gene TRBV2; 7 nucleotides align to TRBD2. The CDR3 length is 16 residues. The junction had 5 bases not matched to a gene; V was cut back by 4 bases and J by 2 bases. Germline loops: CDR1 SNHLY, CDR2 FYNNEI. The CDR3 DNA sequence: TGTGCCAGCAGTGGGGAGGGGTGGGCTGGGGCCAACGTCCTGACTTTC. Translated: CASSGEGWAGANVLTF. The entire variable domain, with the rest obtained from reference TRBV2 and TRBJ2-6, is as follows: EPEVTQTPSHQVTQMGQEVILRCVPISNHLYFYWYRQILGQKVEFLVSFYNNEISEKSEIFDDQFSVERPDGSNFTLKIRSTKLEDSAMYFCASSGEGWAGANVLTFGAGSRLTVL.

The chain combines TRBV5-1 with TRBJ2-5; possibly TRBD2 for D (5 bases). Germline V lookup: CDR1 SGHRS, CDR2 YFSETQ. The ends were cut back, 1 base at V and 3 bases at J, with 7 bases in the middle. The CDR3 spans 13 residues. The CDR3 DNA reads TGCGCCAGCAGCTTGTTCGGGGAAGAGACCCAGTACTTC. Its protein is CASSLFGEETQYF.

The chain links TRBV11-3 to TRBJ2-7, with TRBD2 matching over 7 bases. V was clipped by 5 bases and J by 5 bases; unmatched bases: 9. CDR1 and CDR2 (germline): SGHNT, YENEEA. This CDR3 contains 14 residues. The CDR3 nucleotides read TGTGCCAGCAGCCGAGGGGCGGGAGCGGACGAGCAGTACTTC. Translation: CASSRGAGADEQYF.

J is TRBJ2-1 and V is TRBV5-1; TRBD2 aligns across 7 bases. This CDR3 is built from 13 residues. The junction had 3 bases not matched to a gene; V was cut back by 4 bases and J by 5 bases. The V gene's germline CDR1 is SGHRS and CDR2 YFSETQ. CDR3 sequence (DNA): TGCGCCAGCAGCGAGGGACTAAACAATGAGCAGTTCTTC. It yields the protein CASSEGLNNEQFF. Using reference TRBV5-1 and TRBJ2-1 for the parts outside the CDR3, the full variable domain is KAGVTQTPRYLIKTRGQQVTLSCSPISGHRSVSWYQQTPGQGLQFLFEYFSETQRNKGNFPGRFSGRQFSNSRSEMNVSTLELGDSALYLCASSEGLNNEQFFGPGTRLTVL.

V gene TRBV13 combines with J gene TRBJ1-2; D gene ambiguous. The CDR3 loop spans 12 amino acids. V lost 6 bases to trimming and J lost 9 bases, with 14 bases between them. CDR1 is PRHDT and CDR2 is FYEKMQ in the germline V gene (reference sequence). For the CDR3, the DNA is TGTGCCAGCAGTTGGGCCTCCCAAAGCTACACCTTC. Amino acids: CASSWASQSYTF.

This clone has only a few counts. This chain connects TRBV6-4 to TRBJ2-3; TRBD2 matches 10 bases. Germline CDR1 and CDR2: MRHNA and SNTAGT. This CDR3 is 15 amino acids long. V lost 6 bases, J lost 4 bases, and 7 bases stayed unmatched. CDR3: CASSPSGGASDTQYF. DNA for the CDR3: TGTGCCAGCAGCCCTAGCGGGGGAGCCTCAGATACGCAGTATTTT.

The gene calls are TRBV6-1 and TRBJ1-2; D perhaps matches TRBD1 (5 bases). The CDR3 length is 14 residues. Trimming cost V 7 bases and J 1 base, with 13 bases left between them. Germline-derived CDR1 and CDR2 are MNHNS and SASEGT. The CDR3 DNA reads TGTGCCAGCACGAGCGGGGGGGGTAACTATGGCTACACCTTC. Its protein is CASTSGGGNYGYTF.

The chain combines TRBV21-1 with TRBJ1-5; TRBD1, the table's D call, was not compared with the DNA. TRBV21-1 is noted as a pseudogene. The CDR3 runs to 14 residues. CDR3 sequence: CASSNNRDNQPQHF. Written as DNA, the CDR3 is TGTGCCAGCAGCAACAACAGGGACAATCAGCCCCAGCATTTT.

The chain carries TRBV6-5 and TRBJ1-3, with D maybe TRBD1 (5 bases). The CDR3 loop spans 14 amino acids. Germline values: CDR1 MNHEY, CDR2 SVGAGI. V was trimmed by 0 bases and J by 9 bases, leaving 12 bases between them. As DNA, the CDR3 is TGTGCCAGCAGTTACTCTCTGACAGAAAGCACCATATATTTT. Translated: CASSYSLTESTIYF.

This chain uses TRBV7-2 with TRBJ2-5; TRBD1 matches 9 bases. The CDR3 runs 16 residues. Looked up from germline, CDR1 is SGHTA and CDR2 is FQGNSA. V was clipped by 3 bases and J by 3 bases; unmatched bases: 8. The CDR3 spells CASSFVSTGGKETQYF. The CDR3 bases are TGTGCCAGCAGCTTTGTATCGACAGGGGGGAAAGAGACCCAGTACTTC.

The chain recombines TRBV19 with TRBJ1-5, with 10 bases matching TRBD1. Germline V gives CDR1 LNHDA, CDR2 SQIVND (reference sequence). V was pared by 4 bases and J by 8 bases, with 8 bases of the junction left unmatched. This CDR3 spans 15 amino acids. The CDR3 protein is CASSTRGQGTKPQHF. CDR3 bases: TGTGCCAGTAGTACTAGGGGACAGGGGACGAAGCCCCAGCATTTT. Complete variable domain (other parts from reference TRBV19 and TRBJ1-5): DGGITQSPKYLFRKEGQNVTLSCEQNLNHDAMYWYRQDPGQGLRLIYYSQIVNDFQKGDIAEGYSVSREKKESFPLTVTSAQKNPTAFYLCASSTRGQGTKPQHFGDGTRLSIL.

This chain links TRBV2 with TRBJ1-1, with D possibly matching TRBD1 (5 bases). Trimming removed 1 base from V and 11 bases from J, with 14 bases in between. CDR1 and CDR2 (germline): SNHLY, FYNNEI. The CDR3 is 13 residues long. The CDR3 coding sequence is TGTGCCAGCAGTGAAGTAACAGGTGGACGCGCTTTCTTT. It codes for CASSEVTGGRAFF. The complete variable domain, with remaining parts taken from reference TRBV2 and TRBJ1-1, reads EPEVTQTPSHQVTQMGQEVILRCVPISNHLYFYWYRQILGQKVEFLVSFYNNEISEKSEIFDDQFSVERPDGSNFTLKIRSTKLEDSAMYFCASSEVTGGRAFFGQGTRLTVV.

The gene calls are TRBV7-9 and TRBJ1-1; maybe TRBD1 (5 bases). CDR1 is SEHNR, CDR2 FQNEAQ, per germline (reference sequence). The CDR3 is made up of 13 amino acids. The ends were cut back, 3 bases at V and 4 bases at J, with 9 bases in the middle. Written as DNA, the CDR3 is TGTGCCAGCAGCTTGGGGGGAGGCACTGAAGCTTTCTTT. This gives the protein CASSLGGGTEAFF.

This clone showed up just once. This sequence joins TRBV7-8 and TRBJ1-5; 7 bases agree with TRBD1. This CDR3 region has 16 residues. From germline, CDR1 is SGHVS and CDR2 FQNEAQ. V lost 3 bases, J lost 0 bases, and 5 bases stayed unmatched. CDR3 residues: CASSFGGTASNQPQHF. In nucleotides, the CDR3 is TGTGCCAGCAGCTTTGGCGGGACAGCTAGCAATCAGCCCCAGCATTTT. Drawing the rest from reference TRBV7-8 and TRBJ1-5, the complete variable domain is GAGVSQSPRYKVAKRGQDVALRCDPISGHVSLFWYQQALGQGPEFLTYFQNEAQLDKSGLPSDRFFAERPEGSVSTLKIQRTQQEDSAVYLCASSFGGTASNQPQHFGDGTRLSIL.

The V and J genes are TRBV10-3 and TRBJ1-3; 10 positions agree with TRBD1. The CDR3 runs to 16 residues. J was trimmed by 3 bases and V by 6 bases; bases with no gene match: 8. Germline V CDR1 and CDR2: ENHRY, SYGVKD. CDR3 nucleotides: TGTGCCATCAGGGATCCGGGACAGGGGTATGGAAACACCATATATTTT. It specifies CAIRDPGQGYGNTIYF.

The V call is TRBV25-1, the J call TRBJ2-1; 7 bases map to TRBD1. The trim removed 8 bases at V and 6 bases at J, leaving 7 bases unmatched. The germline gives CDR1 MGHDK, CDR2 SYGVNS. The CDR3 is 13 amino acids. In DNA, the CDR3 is TGTGCCAGCGCTCTTACAGGGGTCAATGAGCAGTTCTTC. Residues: CASALTGVNEQFF.

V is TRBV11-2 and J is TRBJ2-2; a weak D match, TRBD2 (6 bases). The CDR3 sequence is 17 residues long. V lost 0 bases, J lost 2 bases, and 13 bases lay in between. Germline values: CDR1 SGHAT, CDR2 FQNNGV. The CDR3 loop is CASSLDLFTSNTGELFF. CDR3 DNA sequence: TGTGCCAGCAGCTTAGATCTTTTCACTAGCAACACCGGGGAGCTGTTTTTT.

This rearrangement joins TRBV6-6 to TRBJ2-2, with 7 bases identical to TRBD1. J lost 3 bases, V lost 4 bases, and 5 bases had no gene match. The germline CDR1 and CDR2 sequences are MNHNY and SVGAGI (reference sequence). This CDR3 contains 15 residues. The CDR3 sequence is CASSSRDRYTGELFF. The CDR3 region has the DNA TGTGCCAGCAGTTCCCGGGACAGATACACCGGGGAGCTGTTTTTT.

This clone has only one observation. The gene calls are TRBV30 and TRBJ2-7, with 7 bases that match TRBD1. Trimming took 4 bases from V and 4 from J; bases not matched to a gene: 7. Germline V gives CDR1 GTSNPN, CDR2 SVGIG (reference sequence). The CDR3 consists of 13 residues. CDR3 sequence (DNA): TGTGCCTGGAACAGGGGACGGCAATACGAGCAGTACTTC. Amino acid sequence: CAWNRGRQYEQYF.

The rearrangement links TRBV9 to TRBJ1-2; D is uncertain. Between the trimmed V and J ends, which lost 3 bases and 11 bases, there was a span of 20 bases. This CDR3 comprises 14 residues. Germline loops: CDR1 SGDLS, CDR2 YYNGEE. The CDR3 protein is CASSADTENSWYTF. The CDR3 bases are TGTGCCAGCAGCGCCGACACGGAAAATAGTTGGTACACCTTC.